These 25 T cell receptor beta chains share one sample of origin, sequenced in a study of radiation and T cells in renal cell carcinoma. Time point indicated: baseline pretreatment blood. Treatment described: 15 Gy SBRT to primary tumor, nephrectomy 4 weeks later. Some clones are missing from TCRdb's copy, which holds only in-frame ones; the method was immunoSEQ multiplex PCR. The sample lists some 110,000 clones, roughly 80% seen once, with about 3% in the top ten. The sequencing used blood, collected from a patient whose treatment included radiotherapy and nephrectomy. Every receptor here comes from a woman aged 55 to 70 with renal cell carcinoma.

V usage is TRBV5-6 and J usage is TRBJ2-7; TRBD2 aligns across 15 bases. The germline CDR1 and CDR2 sequences are SGHDT and YYEEEE. The CDR3 consists of 15 residues. Trimming took 4 bases from V and 3 from J; bases not matched to a gene: 2. CDR3 region: CASSGGLAGGYEQYF. The CDR3 DNA follows: TGTGCCAGCAGCGGGGGACTAGCGGGAGGCTACGAGCAGTACTTC.

Only a few counts were recorded for this clone. The chain carries TRBV5-1 and TRBJ1-1, with a possible D match to TRBD1 (5 bases). The CDR3 contains 15 residues. Germline V gene data show CDR1 as SGHRS and CDR2 as YFSETQ. Trimming shortened V by 1 base and J by 1 base, and 11 bases separated the two germline ends. CDR3 DNA sequence: TGCGCCAGCAGCTTGCAGGGAGACACGAACACTGAAGCTTTCTTT. The encoded protein is CASSLQGDTNTEAFF.

The rearrangement uses TRBV11-1 and TRBJ2-7, with a possible D match to TRBD1 (6 bases). The length of the CDR3 is 15 residues. The V gene's germline CDR1 is SGHAT and CDR2 FQDESV (reference sequence). Trimming left V 5 bases short and J 4 bases short, with 18 bases between. CDR3: CASSQIQGRFYEQYF. Here the CDR3 DNA reads TGTGCCAGCAGCCAGATCCAGGGGCGCTTTTACGAGCAGTACTTC.

This clone was seen a few times. The rearrangement joins TRBV30 to TRBJ1-5; 7 bases match TRBD1. This CDR3 is 13 amino acids long. Trimming removed 2 bases from V and 5 bases from J; junction bases left unmatched: 3. From germline, CDR1 is GTSNPN and CDR2 SVGIG (reference sequence). This CDR3 is CAWSSQGDQPQHF. As DNA, the CDR3 is TGTGCCTGGAGTTCTCAGGGGGATCAGCCCCAGCATTTT.

The gene calls are TRBV18 and TRBJ2-3, with 9 bases identical to TRBD2. The CDR3 length is 13 residues. Germline V gene data show CDR1 as KGHSH and CDR2 as LQKENI. Germline trimming cut 6 bases from V and 3 bases from J; bases unmatched to any gene: 1. As DNA, the CDR3 is TGTGCCAGCTCTCTAGCGGGGACAGATACGCAGTATTTT. This codes for CASSLAGTDTQYF.

This clone was counted a single time. This rearrangement joins TRBV7-2 to TRBJ2-5, with D uncertain. Germline CDR1 is SGHTA and CDR2 is FQGNSA. The V gene lost 1 base and the J gene lost 6 bases, with 15 bases spanning the gap. The CDR3 spans 15 residues. The DNA for the CDR3 is TGTGCCAGCAGCTTAGACCAGAGCAGTGCGAAGACCCAGTACTTC. Its translation is CASSLDQSSAKTQYF.

This clone appeared many times. The rearrangement joins TRBV5-1 to TRBJ1-1; D gene unclear. Germline V gene lookup returns CDR1 SGHRS and CDR2 YFSETQ. The CDR3 is 15 amino acids. V lost 1 base, J lost 1 base, and 11 bases lay in between. CDR3 sequence reads: CASSLLYFSNTEAFF. CDR3 nucleotide sequence: TGCGCCAGCAGCTTGCTTTACTTCTCGAACACTGAAGCTTTCTTT.

The gene calls are TRBV5-1 and TRBJ2-3; D not certain. Trimming removed 0 bases at V and 4 bases at J, with 9 bases between. Looked up from germline, CDR1 is SGHRS and CDR2 is YFSETQ. CDR3 length equals 14 residues. CDR3: CASSLEGPPDTQYF. CDR3 nucleotides: TGCGCCAGCAGCTTGGAGGGCCCCCCAGATACGCAGTATTTT.

This chain links TRBV7-9 with TRBJ2-3; 11 bases agree with TRBD2. V shed 4 bases, J shed 0 bases, and the junction held 3 bases outside the gene matches. The V gene's germline CDR1 is SEHNR and CDR2 FQNEAQ (reference sequence). The CDR3 loop spans 16 amino acids. CDR3 sequence: CASSSRTSGSTDTQYF. The CDR3 DNA follows: TGTGCCAGCAGCTCCCGGACTAGCGGGAGCACAGATACGCAGTATTTT.

About this clone: Mismatch with germline at one junction end may stem from a read error. The chain couples TRBV7-7 to TRBJ1-1, with TRBD1 matching 10 bases. CDR1 and CDR2 from the germline V gene are SSHAT and FNYEAQ (reference sequence). The length of the CDR3 is 21 residues. The CDR3 DNA is TGTGCTAGCAGCTTAGCGACACAACCGCCAATCGAGACAGGGGGCATCGCTGAAGCTTTCTTT. Amino acids: CASSLATQPPIETGGIAEAFF.

The genes are TRBV19 and TRBJ1-2, with unresolved D. The CDR3 extends over 13 amino acids. Trimming shortened V by 1 base and J by 4 bases, and 7 bases separated the two germline ends. Germline V gives CDR1 LNHDA, CDR2 SQIVND (reference sequence). The DNA for the CDR3 is TGTGCCAGTAGTATAGGCAGGTTCTATGGCTACACCTTC. Protein product: CASSIGRFYGYTF.

This clone was detected only once. The chain employs TRBV2 and TRBJ1-1; D is ambiguous. Germline CDR1 and CDR2: SNHLY and FYNNEI. The CDR3 spans 14 residues. V was clipped by 7 bases and J by 7 bases, with 19 bases between them. The CDR3 DNA sequence: TGTGCCAGCACCGAGATGAGGGATTCGGGTGAAGCTTTCTTT. It specifies CASTEMRDSGEAFF.

V and J are TRBV5-4 and TRBJ2-3; TRBD1 matches 7 bases. The CDR3 is 15 amino acids. Germline V lookup: CDR1 SGHNT, CDR2 YYREEE (reference sequence). With V trimmed by 5 bases and J by 2 bases, 8 bases remained unmatched. The CDR3 DNA is TGTGCCAGCAGACCGGGACAGCTTAACACAGATACGCAGTATTTT. This sequence encodes CASRPGQLNTDTQYF.

This chain joins TRBV9 and TRBJ2-7, with D possibly TRBD1 on 6 matching bases. Germline V gene sequence: CDR1 SGDLS, CDR2 YYNGEE. This CDR3 spans 15 amino acids. The V and J ends lost 4 bases and 6 bases respectively, with 20 bases between them. The CDR3 loop reads CASSLHRAGLSEQYF. In DNA, the CDR3 is TGTGCCAGCAGCCTCCACAGGGCGGGTCTCTCCGAGCAGTACTTC.

This chain joins TRBV7-2 and TRBJ2-7; unclear D gene. V lost 0 bases to trimming and J lost 3 bases, with 6 bases between them. Germline CDR1 reads SGHTA; CDR2 reads FQGNSA. This CDR3 has 13 residues. DNA for the CDR3: TGTGCCAGCAGCTTAGCCGGCAGCTACGAGCAGTACTTC. It translates to CASSLAGSYEQYF.

J is TRBJ2-7 and V is TRBV5-5; D tentatively fits TRBD1 or TRBD2 (6 bases each). Trimming pared 4 bases from V and 2 bases from J, leaving 19 bases between. The germline gives CDR1 SGHKS, CDR2 YYEKEE (reference sequence). The CDR3 consists of 16 residues. This CDR3 reads CASSPATGLFTYEQYF. Here the CDR3 DNA reads TGTGCCAGCAGCCCCGCGACAGGACTATTCACCTACGAGCAGTACTTC.

This sequence joins TRBV4-2 and TRBJ1-1, with D maybe TRBD1 (6 bases). V shed 0 bases and J shed 9 bases, with 14 bases lying between them. Germline CDR1 LGHNA, CDR2 YNFKEQ. The CDR3 runs 14 residues. The CDR3 sequence: CASSQEGGRGKAFF. Written as DNA, the CDR3 is TGTGCCAGCAGCCAAGAGGGGGGGAGGGGGAAAGCTTTCTTT.

The V gene is TRBV25-1, the J gene TRBJ1-2, with D perhaps TRBD1 (6 bases). CDR1 and CDR2 (germline): MGHDK, SYGVNS. V lost 4 bases, J lost 4 bases, and 13 bases lay in between. The CDR3 has 14 amino acids. CDR3 coding DNA: TGTGCCAGCAGTGCCAGGGGAGGGGGCTATGGCTACACCTTC. It specifies CASSARGGGYGYTF.

This chain uses TRBV12-5 with TRBJ2-7, with D uncertain. Germline V gene data show CDR1 as LGHNT and CDR2 as FRNRAP. The V gene lost 6 bases and the J gene lost 6 bases, with 12 bases spanning the gap. The CDR3 consists of 12 residues. The CDR3 DNA follows: TGTGCTAGTGGCCCTTCCATTCGCGAGCAGTACTTC. Its protein product is CASGPSIREQYF.

CDR3 nucleotides: TGTGCCAGCAGGGCTGGGTCGGGCACTGAAGCTTTCTTT. It yields the protein CASRAGSGTEAFF. This chain uses TRBV28 with TRBJ1-1, with unresolved D. Germline V gene lookup returns CDR1 MDHEN and CDR2 SYDVKM. The CDR3 runs 13 residues. The V and J ends lost 6 bases and 4 bases respectively, with 12 bases between them.

This clone was detected only once. V usage is TRBV7-2 and J usage is TRBJ1-1; 9 positions match TRBD1. From germline, CDR1 is SGHTA and CDR2 FQGNSA. Losses at the gene ends were 5 bases for V and 2 bases for J; bases not matched to a gene: 3. This CDR3 spans 14 amino acids. The CDR3 here is CASSPQGANTEAFF. The CDR3 region has the DNA TGTGCCAGCAGCCCACAGGGGGCTAACACTGAAGCTTTCTTT.

V is TRBV7-2 and J is TRBJ2-5; TRBD2 might be the D (7 bases). The CDR3 totals 15 residues. Between the trimmed V and J ends, which lost 5 bases and 0 bases, there was a span of 13 bases. From germline, CDR1 is SGHTA and CDR2 FQGNSA. CDR3 in amino acids: CASSPGGQNQETQYF. The CDR3 nucleotides read TGTGCCAGCAGCCCCGGGGGGCAAAACCAAGAGACCCAGTACTTC.

This chain links TRBV6-5 with TRBJ1-1, with TRBD1 matching over 7 bases. The CDR3 covers 13 residues. In germline, CDR1 is MNHEY, CDR2 SVGAGI. Germline trimming cut 7 bases from V and 5 bases from J; bases unmatched to any gene: 7. The CDR3 loop reads CASTLGRGTEAFF. In DNA, the CDR3 is TGTGCCAGCACCTTGGGCAGGGGGACTGAAGCTTTCTTT.

The chain carries TRBV2 and TRBJ2-7, with 9 bases identical to TRBD1. Germline V gives CDR1 SNHLY, CDR2 FYNNEI. This CDR3 region has 14 residues. V shed 4 bases and J 5 bases; nucleotides not matched to a gene: 6. The CDR3 DNA sequence: TGTGCCAGCAGTGGAGGACAGGGGACCAACGAGCAGTACTTC. Its protein is CASSGGQGTNEQYF. The full variable domain, its missing parts supplied by reference TRBV2 and TRBJ2-7, is EPEVTQTPSHQVTQMGQEVILRCVPISNHLYFYWYRQILGQKVEFLVSFYNNEISEKSEIFDDQFSVERPDGSNFTLKIRSTKLEDSAMYFCASSGGQGTNEQYFGPGTRLTVT.

The chain links TRBV5-1 to TRBJ1-1; D gene unclear. CDR3 length: 15 residues. Germline loops: CDR1 SGHRS, CDR2 YFSETQ. Trimming removed 0 bases from V and 5 bases from J, with 14 bases in between. The CDR3 protein is CASSLDHIPRTEAFF. For the CDR3, the DNA is TGCGCCAGCAGCTTGGATCACATCCCGAGGACTGAAGCTTTCTTT.